A selection of T cell receptor beta chains follows, all from one sample in a study of T cells after posttransplantation cyclophosphamide. TCRdb's copy holds only in-frame clones and misses some; the assay was immunoSEQ multiplex PCR. The sample comprises 32,000 or so clones, roughly 90% of which are singletons, and 14% to 15% rests with the top ten. Sequencing was performed on PBMCs. The receptor set was obtained from a woman between 35 and 50 years old with a blood cancer, CMV-positive, and with a related stem cell donor. Both conserved end residues are part of each CDR3. D genes are given only for firm matches. Size is stated for part of the rows, as once, few or many counts, or as a class when the clone is expanded.

V,J,D,size,CDR3,DNA
TRBV18,TRBJ2-3,NA,NA,CASSPPEGGPTDTQYF,TGTGCCAGCTCACCACCCGAGGGCGGTCCCACAGATACGCAGTATTTT
TRBV7-3,TRBJ2-2,NA,NA,CASSPTGPHGELFF,TGTGCCAGCAGCCCCACAGGGCCTCACGGGGAGCTGTTTTTT
TRBV5-1,TRBJ1-6,TRBD1,NA,CASSPTGGLEPLHF,TGCGCCAGCAGCCCTACAGGGGGTTTGGAACCCCTCCACTTT
TRBV6-1,TRBJ1-2,NA,NA,CASRRTGKNGYTF,TGTGCCAGCAGGCGTACAGGGAAGAATGGCTACACCTTC
TRBV25-1,TRBJ1-2,NA,NA,CASSEYGERAYGYTF,TGTGCCAGCAGTGAATACGGGGAGAGGGCCTATGGCTACACCTTC
TRBV6-6,TRBJ1-1,TRBD1,once,CASSSWGQEAFF,TGTGCCAGCAGTTCTTGGGGACAGGAAGCTTTCTTT
TRBV7-6,TRBJ2-1,TRBD2,NA,CASSPDTSGGFYNEQFF,TGTGCCAGCAGCCCAGATACTAGCGGGGGGTTTTACAATGAGCAGTTCTTC
TRBV6-5,TRBJ1-5,TRBD1,NA,CASSGYGTGNQPQHF,TGTGCCAGCAGTGGCTACGGGACAGGCAATCAGCCCCAGCATTTT
TRBV13,TRBJ2-7,TRBD2,NA,CASSSRTSGGPYEQYF,TGTGCCAGCAGCTCCCGGACTAGCGGGGGCCCCTACGAGCAGTACTTC
TRBV29-1,TRBJ1-1,NA,NA,CSAPLHGVGTEAFF,TGCAGCGCTCCGCTCCACGGGGTAGGGACTGAAGCTTTCTTT
TRBV9,TRBJ2-2,NA,NA,CASSVTGTGELFF,TGTGCCAGCAGCGTTACAGGGACCGGGGAGCTGTTTTTT
TRBV4-3,TRBJ2-7,TRBD1,NA,CASSQDVGTGLGEQYF,TGCGCCAGCAGCCAAGATGTGGGGACAGGCCTCGGCGAGCAGTACTTC
TRBV13,TRBJ1-2,NA,NA,CASSLRQGNYGYTF,TGTGCCAGCAGCTTAAGGCAGGGGAACTATGGCTACACCTTC
TRBV6-5,TRBJ2-2,TRBD1,NA,CASSPGQGWTGELFF,TGTGCCAGCAGCCCCGGACAGGGATGGACCGGGGAGCTGTTTTTT
TRBV6-5,TRBJ1-1,NA,NA,CASSYSTVNPEAFF,TGTGCCAGCAGTTACTCGACAGTAAACCCTGAAGCTTTCTTT
TRBV27,TRBJ1-1,NA,once,CASSYRQARENTEAFF,TGTGCCAGCAGTTACCGACAGGCAAGGGAGAACACTGAAGCTTTCTTT
TRBV6-1,TRBJ1-4,TRBD1,NA,CASSTRQGGGEKLFF,TGTGCCAGCAGTACCCGACAGGGCGGAGGGGAAAAACTGTTTTTT
TRBV7-9,TRBJ2-3,TRBD2,once,CASSVSSGGATDTQYF,TGTGCCAGCAGCGTTTCTAGCGGGGGGGCCACAGATACGCAGTATTTT
TRBV7-8,TRBJ2-7,NA,NA,CASSQLRVMGYEQYF,TGTGCCAGCAGCCAACTCCGGGTCATGGGTTACGAGCAGTACTTC
TRBV6-1,TRBJ1-5,TRBD1,NA,CASKGQGVNQPQHF,TGTGCCAGCAAAGGACAGGGCGTCAATCAGCCCCAGCATTTT
TRBV19,TRBJ1-1,NA,once,CASSLLPREDGDTEAFF,TGTGCCAGTAGTTTACTCCCCCGGGAGGACGGGGACACTGAAGCTTTCTTT
TRBV4-3,TRBJ2-2,NA,NA,CASSQEGGGALNTGELFF,TGCGCCAGCAGCCAAGAGGGAGGAGGGGCCTTGAACACCGGGGAGCTGTTTTTT
TRBV7-2,TRBJ1-1,TRBD1,NA,CASSPRQGIMNTEAFF,TGTGCCAGCAGCCCGAGACAGGGTATCATGAACACTGAAGCTTTCTTT
TRBV7-9,TRBJ2-1,NA,NA,CASSSSGGPEQFF,TGTGCCAGCAGCTCCAGTGGCGGGCCTGAGCAGTTCTTC
TRBV28,TRBJ1-2,NA,NA,CASNPWSGGYTF,TGTGCCAGCAACCCCTGGAGTGGCGGCTACACCTTC
TRBV28,TRBJ1-1,NA,NA,CASSLRGGRTEAFF,TGTGCCAGCAGTTTAAGGGGGGGGCGCACTGAAGCTTTCTTT
TRBV7-9,TRBJ1-2,NA,NA,CASSLSSFDSLYGYTF,TGTGCCAGCAGCTTATCTAGTTTTGACAGCCTATATGGCTACACCTTC
TRBV19,TRBJ2-6,NA,NA,CASSPRRESSGANVLTF,TGTGCCAGTAGTCCCCGCCGGGAGAGCTCTGGGGCCAACGTCCTGACTTTC
TRBV11-2,TRBJ1-2,TRBD1,medium-sized,CATLDPDREYGYTF,TGTGCCACTCTTGATCCCGACAGGGAATATGGCTACACCTTC
TRBV28,TRBJ1-5,NA,NA,CASGVGRWVLQGQPQHF,TGTGCCAGCGGAGTGGGTCGATGGGTTCTACAGGGTCAGCCCCAGCATTTT
TRBV7-9,TRBJ1-2,NA,NA,CAIEPRAGYTF,TGTGCCATAGAACCGCGGGCTGGCTACACCTTC
TRBV9,TRBJ1-6,NA,NA,CASSVETGNSPLHF,TGTGCCAGCAGCGTAGAAACAGGGAATTCACCCCTCCACTTT
TRBV27,TRBJ1-3,NA,NA,CASSLSLSSGNTIYF,TGTGCCAGCAGTTTATCTCTCTCCTCTGGAAACACCATATATTTT
TRBV6-5,TRBJ2-3,NA,NA,CASMKGGTDTQYF,TGTGCCAGCATGAAGGGGGGCACAGATACGCAGTATTTT
TRBV7-9,TRBJ1-2,TRBD1,NA,CASSSTGHGYTF,TGTGCCAGCAGCTCGACAGGGCACGGCTACACCTTC
TRBV10-2,TRBJ2-7,TRBD1,once,CASSDRQGVGNEQYF,TGCGCCAGCAGTGATAGACAGGGTGTTGGGAACGAGCAGTACTTC
TRBV11-2,TRBJ2-1,TRBD2,NA,CASSPTSGVAFF,TGTGCCAGCAGCCCGACTAGCGGGGTTGCGTTCTTC
TRBV9,TRBJ2-3,TRBD1,NA,CASSAADRASTDTQYF,TGTGCCAGCAGCGCAGCAGACAGGGCTAGCACAGATACGCAGTATTTT
TRBV9,TRBJ1-1,NA,NA,CASSSVQAAGAFF,TGTGCCAGCAGCTCGGTACAGGCAGCAGGAGCTTTCTTT
TRBV27,TRBJ1-3,TRBD1,NA,CASRDRGRSGNTIYF,TGTGCCAGCAGGGACAGGGGCCGCTCTGGAAACACCATATATTTT
TRBV9,TRBJ1-1,NA,NA,CASSVTGLGTEAFF,TGTGCCAGCAGCGTGACCGGACTTGGCACTGAAGCTTTCTTT
TRBV5-4,TRBJ2-1,NA,once,CASSKDRSSYNEQFF,TGTGCCAGCAGCAAAGACAGAAGCTCCTACAATGAGCAGTTCTTC
TRBV7-2,TRBJ1-4,NA,NA,CASSLGGEKLFF,TGTGCCAGCAGCCTGGGAGGGGAAAAACTGTTTTTT
TRBV28,TRBJ2-7,TRBD1,once,CASSHDRVYEQYF,TGTGCCAGCAGCCATGACAGGGTCTACGAGCAGTACTTC
TRBV18,TRBJ1-2,TRBD1,NA,CASSPGQTNYGYTF,TGTGCCAGCTCACCGGGACAGACTAACTATGGCTACACCTTC
TRBV5-4,TRBJ2-2,NA,NA,CASSEADYSGELFF,TGTGCCAGCAGCGAAGCGGACTATAGCGGGGAGCTGTTTTTT
TRBV5-4,TRBJ1-6,NA,NA,CASSLQNSPLHF,TGTGCCAGCAGCTTGCAGAATTCACCCCTCCACTTT
TRBV18,TRBJ2-1,NA,NA,CASSRDTYNEQFF,TGTGCCAGCTCACGGGACACTTACAATGAGCAGTTCTTC
TRBV9,TRBJ2-3,TRBD2,NA,CASSPPKAGVADTQYF,TGTGCCAGCAGCCCCCCCAAGGCGGGGGTGGCAGATACGCAGTATTTT
TRBV27,TRBJ2-5,TRBD2,NA,CASSPHLAGGRETQYF,TGTGCCAGCAGTCCTCATCTGGCGGGGGGAAGGGAGACCCAGTACTTC
TRBV10-3,TRBJ1-6,NA,NA,CAITDSYNSPLHF,TGTGCCATCACAGACTCCTATAATTCACCCCTCCACTTT
TRBV6-1,TRBJ2-1,NA,once,CASSDPQSSYNEQFF,TGTGCCAGCAGTGACCCACAGAGCTCCTACAATGAGCAGTTCTTC
TRBV7-9,TRBJ2-5,TRBD2,NA,CASSLGTSGLSYEEQYF,TGTGCCAGCAGCTTAGGGACTAGCGGATTATCCTACGAAGAGCAGTACTTC
TRBV7-9,TRBJ2-7,NA,NA,CASSLALTRAGTPYEQYF,TGTGCCAGCAGCTTAGCCTTAACGCGGGCAGGGACACCCTACGAGCAGTACTTC
TRBV5-1,TRBJ1-1,TRBD1,NA,CASSGRQGAYTEAFF,TGCGCCAGCAGCGGGAGACAGGGGGCCTACACTGAAGCTTTCTTT